This TCR beta chain was documented in a study of cytomegalovirus exposure and HLA in healthy donors. For the study at large: About 80 million unique TCRs, all from HLA-typed donors, were included in an early release of the data. The study's findings and limits: Earlier findings revealed that most TCR beta V segments proved productive either about 87% or about 30% of the time. Among TCR sequences, most were rare, though some public TCRs appeared in many donors.

PCR was performed using 60 Vbeta and 13 Jbeta primers. Clones were read by immunoSEQ multiplex PCR, and TCRdb kept only the in-frame ones, dropping some. Altogether about 98,000 clones are present, approximately 80% being singletons, with the ten largest covering 16%. As concerns this clone: Antigen unknown.

V lost 4 bases and J lost 0, with 7 bases in between. The CDR3 has 13 residues. Per germline, CDR1 SQVTM and CDR2 ANQGSEA. J is TRBJ2-1 and V is TRBV29-1; D possibly corresponds to TRBD1 (5 bases). The clonotype originates from a man in his fifties or sixties in good health and CMV-seropositive. Sequencing was performed on PBMCs. The CDR3 nucleotides read TGCAGCGTTGCTGACAGCTCCTACAATGAGCAGTTCTTC. This encodes CSVADSSYNEQFF.